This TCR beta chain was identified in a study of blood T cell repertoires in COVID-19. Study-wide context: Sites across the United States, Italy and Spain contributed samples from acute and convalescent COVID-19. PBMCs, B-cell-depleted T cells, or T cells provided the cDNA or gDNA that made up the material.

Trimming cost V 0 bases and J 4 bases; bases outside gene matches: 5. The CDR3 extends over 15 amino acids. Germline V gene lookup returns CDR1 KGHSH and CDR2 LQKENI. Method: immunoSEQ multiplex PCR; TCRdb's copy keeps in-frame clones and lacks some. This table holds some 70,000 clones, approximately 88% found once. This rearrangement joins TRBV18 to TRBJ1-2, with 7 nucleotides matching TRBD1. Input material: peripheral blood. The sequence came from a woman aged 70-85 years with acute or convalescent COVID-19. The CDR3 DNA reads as TGTGCCAGCTCACCACCGGGACAGCCTTTCTATGGCTACACCTTC. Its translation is CASSPPGQPFYGYTF.